Reported below is one TCR beta chain. This sample is part of a study of monozygotic twins with inflammatory bowel disease. Looked up from germline, CDR1 is SNHLY and CDR2 is FYNNEI. This CDR3 has 14 residues. TCRdb reprocessed the 5' RACE reads, keeping one entry per CDR3 protein, no DNA. The sample's table shows some 400,000 distinct CDR3 sequences. V is TRBV2 and J is TRBJ2-3; the D call of TRBD2 rests on TCRdb alone, since no DNA is present to check it. This TCR was recovered from a human donor with ulcerative colitis or Crohn's disease, or a healthy co-twin of an affected twin (not recorded which). Sequencing was performed on blood. The CDR3 spells CASGDSFQYDTQYF.